A single sample is the source of the 29 T cell receptor beta chains below, sequenced in a study of vaccination effects on CD4 cells after COVID-19. Which antigens these TCRs recognize remains unknown. Profiled with immunoSEQ multiplex PCR; TCRdb holds only in-frame clones, not every one. The table includes more than 20,000 clones, 70% to 75% detected once. Antigen-specific CD4+ T cells were expanded with viral peptide pools in the ViraFEST assay before sequencing. The authors isolated CD4+ T cells after around nine days of culture. BNT162b2 vaccine or mRNA-1273 vaccine was given to participants in two doses. The material sequenced was CD4+ T cells from PBMCs cultured with SARS-CoV-2 spike peptides, taken after COVID-19 vaccination. Source of these receptors: a human donor who received a COVID-19 vaccine.

This chain joins TRBV28 and TRBJ1-5; maybe TRBD1 (5 bases). Trimming took 6 bases from V and 7 from J, leaving 10 bases between them. The CDR3 has 12 amino acids. CDR1 and CDR2 (germline): MDHEN, SYDVKM. CDR3 protein: CASRRGAQPQHF. The CDR3 coding sequence is TGTGCCAGCAGGAGAGGGGCCCAGCCCCAGCATTTT. Combining the CDR3 with reference TRBV28 and TRBJ1-5 gives the whole variable domain DVKVTQSSRYLVKRTGEKVFLECVQDMDHENMFWYRQDPGLGLRLIYFSYDVKMKEKGDIPEGYSVSREKKERFSLILESASTNQTSMYLCASRRGAQPQHFGDGTRLSIL.

The chain joins TRBV28 to TRBJ2-3; a possible D gene is TRBD2 (7 bases). Looked up from germline, CDR1 is MDHEN and CDR2 is SYDVKM. This CDR3 has 16 residues. Trimming left V 4 bases short and J 5 bases short, with 19 bases between. CDR3 nucleotides: TGTGCCAGCAGTTGGGGGGGTTGGGGGGCCGGAGATACGCAGTATTTT. This translates into CASSWGGWGAGDTQYF.

The gene calls are TRBV5-1 and TRBJ2-3, with TRBD2 matching 13 bases. The CDR3 loop spans 17 amino acids. With V trimmed by 4 bases and J by 2 bases, 7 bases remained unmatched. Looked up from germline, CDR1 is SGHRS and CDR2 is YFSETQ. CDR3 DNA: TGCGCCAGCAGCACCGGACTAGCGGGGGCCAACACAGATACGCAGTATTTT. Translating it yields CASSTGLAGANTDTQYF.

The chain joins TRBV5-1 to TRBJ1-3, with 10 bases fitting TRBD1. Germline values: CDR1 SGHRS, CDR2 YFSETQ. This CDR3 is 16 amino acids long. V lost 0 bases, J lost 4 bases, and 4 bases stayed unmatched. The CDR3 is CASSLATGGTGNTIYF. In DNA, the CDR3 is TGCGCCAGCAGCTTGGCGACAGGGGGCACGGGAAACACCATATATTTT.

The rearrangement joins TRBV6-5 to TRBJ2-2; tentatively, D is TRBD1 (6 bases). The CDR3 totals 15 residues. Trimming removed 8 bases from V and 4 bases from J, with 17 bases in between. CDR1 and CDR2 (germline): MNHEY, SVGAGI. The CDR3 reads CASVRDTQGTGELFF. The CDR3 DNA follows: TGTGCCAGCGTTCGGGACACCCAGGGCACCGGGGAGCTGTTTTTT.

This chain links TRBV6-1 with TRBJ2-1, with 9 bases identical to TRBD2. The V and J ends lost 2 bases and 6 bases, in that order; junction bases with no gene match: 8. There are 16 residues in the CDR3. Germline V gene sequence: CDR1 MNHNS, CDR2 SASEGT. The CDR3 sequence is CASSEFVAGATNEQFF. The CDR3 DNA follows: TGTGCCAGCAGTGAATTTGTAGCGGGGGCGACCAATGAGCAGTTCTTC.

This clone was counted between two and nine times. The chain uses TRBV3-1 (or the pseudogene TRBV3-2) and TRBJ1-5; D unresolved. The CDR3 loop spans 13 amino acids. The V end lost 4 bases, the J end lost 0 bases, and 4 bases lay between the germline ends. Germline assignment: CDR1 LGHDT and CDR2 YNNKEL (reference sequence). CDR3 protein: CASSPDSNQPQHF. CDR3 DNA sequence: TGTGCCAGCAGCCCAGATAGCAATCAGCCCCAGCATTTT.

The CDR3 sequence: CASSLDPGLTEAFF. CDR3 coding DNA: TGTGCCAGCAGCTTAGATCCGGGGCTGACTGAAGCTTTCTTT. The chain uses TRBV3-1 (or the pseudogene TRBV3-2) and TRBJ1-1; possibly TRBD1 for D (5 bases). The CDR3 sequence is 14 residues long. With 5 bases removed from V and 5 bases from J, the gap between germline ends came to 15 bases. Germline assignment: CDR1 LGHDT and CDR2 YNNKEL (reference sequence).

V gene TRBV4-1 combines with J gene TRBJ2-1, with 14 bases identical to TRBD2. Germline V CDR1 and CDR2: MGHRA, YSYEKL. Unmatched junction bases numbered 5, after V lost 1 base and J lost 9 bases. This CDR3 is built from 16 residues. CDR3 residues: CASSQGRLAGGREQFF. The CDR3 nucleotides read TGCGCCAGCAGCCAAGGCCGACTAGCGGGGGGGCGTGAGCAGTTCTTC.

This clone has just one count. CDR3 sequence (DNA): TGTGCCTGGAGTCACGGGACAGCCTATGGCTACACCTTC. It encodes CAWSHGTAYGYTF. The genes are TRBV30 and TRBJ1-2; TRBD1 matches 7 bases. The CDR3 covers 13 residues. Germline CDR1 is GTSNPN and CDR2 is SVGIG (reference sequence). V was clipped by 2 bases and J by 4 bases; unmatched bases: 4. Together with reference TRBV30 and TRBJ1-2, the CDR3 gives the full variable domain: SQTIHQWPATLVQPVGSPLSLECTVEGTSNPNLYWYRQAAGRGLQLLFYSVGIGQISSEVPQNLSASRPQDRQFILSSKKLLLSDSGFYLCAWSHGTAYGYTFGSGTRLTVV.

The rearrangement links TRBV5-4 to TRBJ1-3, with 7 positions matching TRBD1. The CDR3 is made up of 15 amino acids. V gave up 2 bases and J gave up 0 bases; unmatched junction bases: 2. Germline V gene data show CDR1 as SGHNT and CDR2 as YYREEE (reference sequence). This CDR3 reads CASSFRQGSGNTIYF. The CDR3 DNA reads TGTGCCAGCAGCTTTAGACAGGGCTCTGGAAACACCATATATTTT.

The chain employs TRBV3-1 (or the pseudogene TRBV3-2) and TRBJ2-3; TRBD2 aligns across 9 bases. The CDR3 is made up of 16 amino acids. V dropped 4 bases and J dropped 2; count of bases not matched to a gene: 7. Germline CDR1 and CDR2: LGHDT and YNNKEL (reference sequence). The CDR3 region is CASSPEAGGATDTQYF. CDR3 nucleotide sequence: TGTGCCAGCAGCCCGGAGGCGGGAGGGGCCACAGATACGCAGTATTTT.

A few counts support this clone. The chain has TRBV18 and TRBJ1-2; TRBD1 matches 9 bases. With V trimmed by 2 bases and J by 8 bases, 9 bases remained unmatched. CDR1 and CDR2 from the germline V gene are KGHSH and LQKENI. The CDR3 has 15 amino acids. This chain's CDR3 is CASSPGRQGGSGYTF. CDR3 bases: TGTGCCAGCTCACCAGGGAGACAGGGGGGTTCGGGCTACACCTTC.

The V gene is TRBV27, the J gene TRBJ1-5; the match to TRBD1 covers 12 bases. The CDR3 covers 14 residues. The junction had 2 bases not matched to a gene; V was cut back by 6 bases and J by 5 bases. Germline lookup yields CDR1 MNHEY and CDR2 SMNVEV (reference sequence). CDR3 coding DNA: TGTGCCAGCAGGGGACAGGGGGCAGATCAGCCCCAGCATTTT. Protein sequence: CASRGQGADQPQHF.

The chain joins TRBV11-2 to TRBJ2-3; D uncertain. The CDR3 sequence is 15 residues long. Germline V CDR1 and CDR2: SGHAT, FQNNGV. Trimming left V 4 bases short and J 0 bases short, with 11 bases between. Here the CDR3 reads CASSSTLSSTDTQYF. CDR3 DNA sequence: TGTGCCAGCAGCTCCACCCTATCTAGCACAGATACGCAGTATTTT.

This chain links TRBV4-2 with TRBJ1-2; the match to TRBD1 covers 8 bases. Unmatched junction bases numbered 5, after V lost 0 bases and J lost 5 bases. The CDR3 totals 15 residues. CDR1 is LGHNA, CDR2 YNFKEQ, per germline. The CDR3 DNA is TGTGCCAGCAGCCAAGATGGACGACAGGGGTATGGCTACACCTTC. It specifies CASSQDGRQGYGYTF.

The chain uses TRBV14 and TRBJ1-6, with 10 bases matching TRBD1. V was pared by 1 base and J by 9 bases, with 0 bases of the junction left unmatched. The V gene's germline CDR1 is SGHDN and CDR2 FVKESK. This CDR3 has 14 amino acids. The CDR3 nucleotides are TGTGCCAGCAGCCAAGGGGACAGGGGTTCACCCCTCCACTTT. This translates into CASSQGDRGSPLHF.

This clone has more than one count but fewer than ten. The chain is built from TRBV6-6 and TRBJ2-5; unclear D gene. Germline V CDR1 and CDR2: MNHNY, SVGAGI (reference sequence). V was pared by 0 bases and J by 2 bases, with 10 bases between. The CDR3 contains 15 residues. CDR3 sequence reads: CASSYSGSRQETQYF. DNA of the CDR3: TGTGCCAGCAGTTACTCAGGGTCCCGTCAAGAGACCCAGTACTTC.

This clone was observed a single time. The genes are TRBV6-1 and TRBJ1-5; tentative D call: TRBD1 (5 bases). V dropped 1 base and J dropped 8 bases, with 6 bases sitting between them. The length of the CDR3 is 12 residues. In germline, CDR1 is MNHNS, CDR2 SASEGT. CDR3 DNA sequence: TGTGCCAGCAGTGAAGAGGGGAAGCCCCAGCATTTT. Amino acids: CASSEEGKPQHF.

This chain joins TRBV27 and TRBJ2-5; TRBD1 might be the D (5 bases). V was trimmed by 5 bases and J by 5 bases, leaving 15 bases between them. The CDR3 length is 14 residues. Germline CDR1 reads MNHEY; CDR2 reads SMNVEV (reference sequence). CDR3 residues: CASSAQVAWETQYF. The CDR3 bases are TGTGCCAGCAGTGCACAGGTGGCCTGGGAGACCCAGTACTTC.

The genes are TRBV5-4 and TRBJ1-6; D gene ambiguous. Trimming cost V 0 bases and J 10 bases, with 11 bases left between them. The CDR3 runs 14 residues. The germline CDR1 and CDR2 sequences are SGHNT and YYREEE (reference sequence). The CDR3 DNA sequence: TGTGCCAGCAGCTTGGCCCTTACACGATCACCCCTCCACTTT. This translates into CASSLALTRSPLHF.

This chain uses TRBV7-9 with TRBJ1-2; 8 nucleotides match TRBD1. Germline CDR1 is SEHNR and CDR2 is FQNEAQ (reference sequence). CDR3 size: 15 residues. V gave up 3 bases and J gave up 10 bases; unmatched junction bases: 13. The CDR3 nucleotides are TGTGCCAGCAGCTTTACCGCTTGGGACAGGCGATCCTACACCTTC. Its translation is CASSFTAWDRRSYTF. Looking up the rest from reference TRBV7-9 and TRBJ1-2 gives the full variable domain: DTGVSQNPRHKITKRGQNVTFRCDPISEHNRLYWYRQTLGQGPEFLTYFQNEAQLEKSRLLSDRFSAERPKGSFSTLEIQRTEQGDSAMYLCASSFTAWDRRSYTFGSGTRLTVV.

The count of this clone is one. J is TRBJ2-7 and V is TRBV10-3, with TRBD1 identical over 11 bases. This CDR3 spans 14 amino acids. After removal of 3 bases from V and 5 bases from J, the junction contained 3 bases not matched to a gene. Germline V gene lookup returns CDR1 ENHRY and CDR2 SYGVKD. CDR3 protein: CAISDWTGGDEQYF. CDR3 nucleotides: TGTGCCATCAGTGATTGGACAGGGGGCGACGAGCAGTACTTC.

V and J are TRBV18 and TRBJ2-5, with D possibly matching TRBD1 (5 bases). The V and J ends lost 0 bases and 5 bases respectively, with 10 bases between them. Per germline, CDR1 KGHSH and CDR2 LQKENI. The CDR3 contains 14 residues. The CDR3 sequence is CASSPPGRTETQYF. The CDR3 nucleotides read TGTGCCAGCTCACCACCGGGGCGGACCGAGACCCAGTACTTC.

This clone was detected a few times. In DNA form, the CDR3 reads TGTGCCAGCAGCCAAGCCGACGGTTACACAGATACGCAGTATTTT. The encoded protein is CASSQADGYTDTQYF. This chain links TRBV4-2 with TRBJ2-3; D gene uncertain. Germline loops: CDR1 LGHNA, CDR2 YNFKEQ. The CDR3 contains 15 residues. The V end lost 1 base, the J end lost 2 bases, and 10 bases lay between the germline ends.

The chain carries TRBV7-2 and TRBJ2-7, with TRBD2 matching 9 bases. The CDR3 has 16 residues. The ends lost 3 bases at V and 1 base at J; junction bases unmatched: 7. Germline CDR1 and CDR2: SGHTA and FQGNSA. The CDR3 DNA reads as TGTGCCAGCAGCTTCACGAGCGGGAGGAGTTCCTACGAGCAGTACTTC. Translating gives CASSFTSGRSSYEQYF.

The J gene is TRBJ2-5, the V gene TRBV24-1; D is perhaps TRBD1 (5 bases). CDR1 is KGHDR, CDR2 SFDVKD, per germline. The CDR3 is 15 residues long. The V gene lost 3 bases and the J gene lost 5 bases, with 15 bases spanning the gap. Written as DNA, the CDR3 is TGTGCCACCAGTGATCCCCGATTGGGGCCGGAGACCCAGTACTTC. Its protein product is CATSDPRLGPETQYF.

The V call is TRBV2, the J call TRBJ2-2; tentative D call: TRBD1 (5 bases). Trimming took 2 bases from V and 6 from J, leaving 16 bases between them. This CDR3 has 16 residues. The germline V gene encodes CDR1 SNHLY and CDR2 FYNNEI. In nucleotides, the CDR3 is TGTGCCAGCAGTGAAATGGACATTGGGGTGGCCGGGGAGCTGTTTTTT. Encoded protein: CASSEMDIGVAGELFF.

The V call is TRBV2, the J call TRBJ2-3, with 7 nucleotides matching TRBD2. CDR1 SNHLY and CDR2 FYNNEI come from the germline V gene. V lost 4 bases, J lost 2 bases, and 0 bases stayed unmatched. The CDR3 contains 13 residues. Written as DNA, the CDR3 is TGTGCCAGCAGTGGGGACTACACAGATACGCAGTATTTT. Its translation is CASSGDYTDTQYF.